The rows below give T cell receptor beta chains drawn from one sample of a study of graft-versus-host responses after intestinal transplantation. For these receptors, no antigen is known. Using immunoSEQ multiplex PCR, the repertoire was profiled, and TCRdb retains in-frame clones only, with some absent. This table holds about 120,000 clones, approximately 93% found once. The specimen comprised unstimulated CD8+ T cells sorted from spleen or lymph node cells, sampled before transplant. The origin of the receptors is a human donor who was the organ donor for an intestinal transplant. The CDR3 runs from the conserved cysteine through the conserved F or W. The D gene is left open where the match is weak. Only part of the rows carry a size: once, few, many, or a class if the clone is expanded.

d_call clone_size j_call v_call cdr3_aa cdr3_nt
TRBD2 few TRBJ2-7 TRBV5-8 CASSTRLAGVYEQYF TGTGCCAGCAGTACCCGACTAGCGGGAGTCTACGAGCAGTACTTC
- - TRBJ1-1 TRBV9 CASSVEAGSAEAFF TGTGCCAGCAGCGTAGAGGCGGGGTCGGCTGAAGCTTTCTTT
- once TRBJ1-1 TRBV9 CASSSRTGTEAFF TGTGCCAGCAGCTCCCGGACGGGGACTGAAGCTTTCTTT
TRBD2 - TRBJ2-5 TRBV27 CASSRTSEWYQETQYF TGTGCCAGCAGTCGGACTAGCGAATGGTACCAAGAGACCCAGTACTTC
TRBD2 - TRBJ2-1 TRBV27 CASSSGTSGRFDEQFF TGTGCCAGCAGTTCCGGGACTAGCGGGAGGTTCGATGAGCAGTTCTTC
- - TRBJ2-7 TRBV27 CASSLFASTSYEQYF TGTGCCAGCAGTTTATTCGCCAGCACTTCCTACGAGCAGTACTTC
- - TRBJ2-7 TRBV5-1 CASGKLSYEQYF TGCGCCAGCGGAAAATTGTCCTACGAGCAGTACTTC
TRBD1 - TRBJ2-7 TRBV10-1 CASSTGGNYEQYF TGCGCCAGCTCAACAGGGGGAAACTACGAGCAGTACTTC
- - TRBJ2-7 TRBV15 CATSTVRQALTYEQYF TGTGCCACCAGCACTGTTCGACAGGCCCTCACCTACGAGCAGTACTTC
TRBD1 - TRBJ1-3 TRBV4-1 CASSQEPQGATIYF TGCGCCAGCAGCCAAGAACCGCAGGGGGCAACCATATATTTT
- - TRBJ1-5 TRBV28 CASTLGRGRQPQHF TGTGCCAGCACCCTGGGGCGGGGGAGGCAGCCCCAGCATTTT
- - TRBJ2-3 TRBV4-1 CASSQDPGTDTQYF TGCGCCAGCAGCCAAGACCCGGGCACAGATACGCAGTATTTT
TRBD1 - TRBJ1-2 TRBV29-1 CSVETPQGLYGYTF TGCAGCGTTGAAACCCCACAGGGGCTTTATGGCTACACCTTC
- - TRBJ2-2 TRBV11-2 CASSLCFICGALSRELFF TGTGCCAGCAGCTTATGCTTCATTTGCGGGGCGCTAAGCAGGGAGCTGTTTTTT
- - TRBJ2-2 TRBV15 CATRGTVNTGELFF TGTGCCACCAGGGGAACAGTGAACACCGGGGAGCTGTTTTTT
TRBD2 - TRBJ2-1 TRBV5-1 CASRPPGLGFNEQFF TGCGCCAGCAGACCCCCAGGACTAGGTTTCAATGAGCAGTTCTTC
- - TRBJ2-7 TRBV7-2 CASSLLGSGYEQYF TGTGCCAGCAGCTTACTGGGGTCGGGATACGAGCAGTACTTC
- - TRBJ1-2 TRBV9 CASSVAPNYGYTF TGTGCCAGCAGCGTAGCCCCTAACTATGGCTACACCTTC
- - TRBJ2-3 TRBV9 CASSQFGSFDTDTQYF TGTGCCAGCAGCCAGTTCGGGTCTTTTGATACAGATACGCAGTATTTT
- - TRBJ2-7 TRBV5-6 CASSLASTRDEQYF TGTGCCAGCAGCTTGGCCTCGACTAGGGACGAGCAGTACTTC
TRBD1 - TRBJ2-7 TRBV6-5 CASSSDRAEQYF TGTGCCAGCAGTTCGGACAGGGCCGAGCAGTACTTC
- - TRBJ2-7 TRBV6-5 CASSYSYGSEQYF TGTGCCAGCAGTTACTCGTACGGGAGCGAGCAGTACTTC
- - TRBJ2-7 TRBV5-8 CASSPGTVTYEQYF TGTGCCAGCAGCCCTGGGACTGTCACCTACGAGCAGTACTTC
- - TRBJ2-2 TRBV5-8 CASSLVQNTGELFF TGTGCCAGCAGCTTGGTGCAGAACACCGGGGAGCTGTTTTTT
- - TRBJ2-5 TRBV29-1 CSVVLGGAGVYQETQYF TGCAGCGTTGTTCTCGGAGGGGCAGGCGTCTATCAAGAGACCCAGTACTTC
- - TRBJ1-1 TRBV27 CASSLGRNTEAFF TGTGCCAGCAGTTTAGGTCGGAACACTGAAGCTTTCTTT
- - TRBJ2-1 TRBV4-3 CASSQEWGSHNEQFF TGCGCCAGCAGCCAAGAATGGGGCAGCCACAATGAGCAGTTCTTC
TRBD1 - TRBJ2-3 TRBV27 CASSSRTGGTDTQYF TGTGCCAGCAGTTCCCGGACAGGGGGCACAGATACGCAGTATTTT
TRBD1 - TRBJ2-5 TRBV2 CASTDGQGQGKETQYF TGTGCCAGCACCGATGGGCAAGGACAGGGCAAAGAGACCCAGTACTTC
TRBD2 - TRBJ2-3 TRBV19 CASSILTSGGNTDTQYF TGTGCCAGTAGTATCCTAACTAGCGGTGGGAACACAGATACGCAGTATTTT
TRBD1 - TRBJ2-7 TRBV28 CASSLTGTAYEQYF TGTGCCAGCAGTTTAACCGGGACAGCCTACGAGCAGTACTTC
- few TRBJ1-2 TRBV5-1 CASSLARDGYTF TGCGCCAGCAGCTTGGCCAGGGATGGCTACACCTTC
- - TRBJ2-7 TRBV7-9 CASRGLPNYEQYF TGTGCCAGCCGGGGTCTACCTAATTACGAGCAGTACTTC
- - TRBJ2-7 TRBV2 CASSLWQRNHEQYF TGTGCCAGCAGCCTATGGCAGAGAAACCACGAGCAGTACTTC
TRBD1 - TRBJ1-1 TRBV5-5 CASSFETGGTEAFF TGTGCCAGCAGCTTTGAAACAGGGGGCACTGAAGCTTTCTTT
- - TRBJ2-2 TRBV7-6 CASSLGGRTGELFF TGTGCCAGCAGCTTAGGGGGGCGGACCGGGGAGCTGTTTTTT
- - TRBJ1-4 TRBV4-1 CASSQGVMGEKLFF TGCGCCAGCAGCCAAGGGGTCATGGGGGAAAAACTGTTTTTT
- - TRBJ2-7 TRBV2 CASATSDFWEQYF TGTGCCAGCGCAACTAGTGACTTTTGGGAGCAGTACTTC
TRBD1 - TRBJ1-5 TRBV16 CASSQFPGTGGANQPQHF TGTGCCAGCAGCCAATTTCCCGGGACAGGGGGTGCTAATCAGCCCCAGCATTTT
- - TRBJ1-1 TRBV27 CASSLSWGGPAEAFF TGTGCCAGCAGTTTATCGTGGGGGGGGCCTGCTGAAGCTTTCTTT
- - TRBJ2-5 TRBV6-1 CASRGQTGFRETQYF TGTGCCAGCAGGGGACAAACAGGGTTCAGGGAGACCCAGTACTTC
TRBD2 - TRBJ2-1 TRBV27 CASSLWVAGARDEQFF TGTGCCAGCAGCCTTTGGGTCGCGGGAGCCAGAGATGAGCAGTTCTTC
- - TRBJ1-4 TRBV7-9 CASSGVGRRVEKLFF TGTGCCAGCAGCGGGGTGGGACGGAGAGTAGAAAAACTGTTTTTT
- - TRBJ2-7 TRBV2 CASTFSYEQYF TGTGCCAGCACCTTCTCCTACGAGCAGTACTTC
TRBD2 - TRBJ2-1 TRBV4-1 CASSQAGGSLAYNEQFF TGCGCCAGCAGCCAAGCCGGCGGGAGTTTGGCCTACAATGAGCAGTTCTTC